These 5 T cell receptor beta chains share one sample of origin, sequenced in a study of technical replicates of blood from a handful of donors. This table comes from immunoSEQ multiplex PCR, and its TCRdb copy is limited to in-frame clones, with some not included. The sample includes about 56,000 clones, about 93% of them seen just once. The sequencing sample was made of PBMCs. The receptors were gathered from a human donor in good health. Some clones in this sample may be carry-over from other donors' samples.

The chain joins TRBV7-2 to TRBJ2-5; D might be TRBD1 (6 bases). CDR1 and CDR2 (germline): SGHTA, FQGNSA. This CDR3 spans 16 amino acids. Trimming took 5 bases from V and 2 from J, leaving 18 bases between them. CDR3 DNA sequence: TGTGCCAGCAGCCCCGCCATCAGACAGGTTCAAGAGACCCAGTACTTC. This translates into CASSPAIRQVQETQYF.

The CDR3 coding sequence is TGTGCCAGTAGTACAAGGGGGGGACAGGGGAGTCAGCCCCAGCATTTT. Amino acids: CASSTRGGQGSQPQHF. The chain joins TRBV19 to TRBJ1-5; 10 bases agree with TRBD1. V was pared by 4 bases and J by 6 bases, with 9 bases of the junction left unmatched. The CDR3 extends over 16 amino acids. The germline V gene encodes CDR1 LNHDA and CDR2 SQIVND (reference sequence).

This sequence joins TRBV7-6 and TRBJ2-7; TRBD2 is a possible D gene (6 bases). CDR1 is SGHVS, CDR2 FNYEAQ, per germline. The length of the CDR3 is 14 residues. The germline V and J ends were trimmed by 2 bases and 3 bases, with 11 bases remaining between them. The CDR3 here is CASSLSGVGYEQYF. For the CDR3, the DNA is TGTGCCAGCAGCTTATCGGGAGTCGGCTACGAGCAGTACTTC.

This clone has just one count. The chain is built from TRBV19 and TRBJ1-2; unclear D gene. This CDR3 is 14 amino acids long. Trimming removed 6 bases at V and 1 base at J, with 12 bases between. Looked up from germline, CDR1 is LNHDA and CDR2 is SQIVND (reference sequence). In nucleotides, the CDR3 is TGTGCCAGTAGAGTAATGGAGGGTAACTATGGCTACACCTTC. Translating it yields CASRVMEGNYGYTF.

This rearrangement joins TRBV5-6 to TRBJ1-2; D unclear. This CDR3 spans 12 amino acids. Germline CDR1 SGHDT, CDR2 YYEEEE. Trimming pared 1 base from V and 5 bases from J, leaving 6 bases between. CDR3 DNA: TGTGCCAGCAGCTTGTCCGGGTATGGCTACACCTTC. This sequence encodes CASSLSGYGYTF.